The 30 T cell receptor beta chains below were found in one sample sequenced in a study of CD8+ T cells in alopecia areata (dated by TCRdb to the late 2010s). Libraries were built with the immunoSEQ multiplex PCR assay. To provide template for TCR sequencing, every sample had RNA extracted and reverse transcribed into cDNA. This is the immuneACCESS table as TCRdb keeps it, with only in-frame sequences that have V and J called. A part of the clones is gone; compared with another copy, unresolved V genes explain less than half, and the rest is unexplained. This sample gives 130,000 to 150,000 clones in total; 80% to 90% of them show up just once. The ten largest clones take up approximately 15% of the sample. Explained via the paper, the time point label denotes: baseline before oral tofacitinib. Sequencing used CD8+ T cells sorted from blood, obtained at week 0. These receptors all stem from a human donor with alopecia areata.

The rearrangement joins TRBV7-6 to TRBJ1-1, with D uncertain. V gave up 5 bases and J gave up 0 bases, with 16 bases separating them. The CDR3 is made up of 16 amino acids. Looked up from germline, CDR1 is SGHVS and CDR2 is FNYEAQ. This CDR3 reads CASSLLGWAVNTEAFF. The CDR3 nucleotides are TGTGCCAGCAGCCTCTTAGGATGGGCCGTGAACACTGAAGCTTTCTTT.

The J gene is TRBJ2-3, the V gene TRBV10-3; D is undetermined. The CDR3 runs 14 residues. Germline V lookup: CDR1 ENHRY, CDR2 SYGVKD. V lost 10 bases and J lost 3, with 17 bases in between. The CDR3 DNA is TGTGCCAGCTCCCCTCAATGGGGAACAGATACGCAGTATTTT. Its protein is CASSPQWGTDTQYF.

The chain combines TRBV18 with TRBJ2-7; D not certain. V was trimmed by 2 bases and J by 4 bases, leaving 9 bases between them. The CDR3 loop spans 13 amino acids. The germline V gene encodes CDR1 KGHSH and CDR2 LQKENI. CDR3 coding DNA: TGTGCCAGCTCACCAGCGAGAGTTTACGAGCAGTACTTC. Translating gives CASSPARVYEQYF. Full variable domain (rest looked up from reference TRBV18 and TRBJ2-7): NAGVMQNPRHLVRRRGQEARLRCSPMKGHSHVYWYRQLPEEGLKFMVYLQKENIIDESGMPKERFSAEFPKEGPSILRIQQVVRGDSAAYFCASSPARVYEQYFGPGTRLTVT.

The J gene is TRBJ2-1, the V gene TRBV27, with 11 bases lining up with TRBD2. This CDR3 has 15 amino acids. The germline V gene has CDR1 MNHEY and CDR2 SMNVEV (reference sequence). With 3 bases clipped from V and 3 bases from J, the junction kept 1 base outside the gene matches. The DNA for the CDR3 is TGTGCCAGCAGTTTGCTAGCGGGAGGCTACAATGAGCAGTTCTTC. Amino acid sequence: CASSLLAGGYNEQFF.

This chain uses TRBV7-9 with TRBJ2-1, with no clear D. Germline CDR1 and CDR2: SEHNR and FQNEAQ (reference sequence). Trimming stripped 0 bases from V and 5 bases from J, with 2 bases between. This CDR3 has 12 residues. The CDR3 region is CASSLADNEQFF. CDR3 DNA sequence: TGTGCCAGCAGCTTAGCGGACAATGAGCAGTTCTTC.

The V call is TRBV12-5, the J call TRBJ1-2, with TRBD1 identical over 7 bases. Looked up from germline, CDR1 is LGHNT and CDR2 is FRNRAP. The CDR3 consists of 16 residues. V gave up 1 base and J gave up 8 bases; unmatched junction bases: 13. CDR3 sequence: CASGLAPQTGTAGYTF. The CDR3 DNA sequence: TGTGCTAGTGGTTTGGCCCCTCAAACCGGGACAGCCGGCTACACCTTC.

The CDR3 nucleotides read TGTGCCAGCACGGACTTTCCAAACAATGAGCAGTTCTTC. Amino acids: CASTDFPNNEQFF. The chain has TRBV6-1 and TRBJ2-1; D possibly corresponds to TRBD2 (5 bases). This CDR3 contains 13 residues. CDR1 is MNHNS, CDR2 SASEGT, per germline. Trimming cost V 7 bases and J 5 bases, with 12 bases left between them.

Details on this clone: This sample also contains other DNA sequences that code for the same CDR3. The chain uses TRBV12-5 and TRBJ2-7; TRBD2 might be the D (5 bases). In germline, CDR1 is LGHNT, CDR2 FRNRAP. This CDR3 has 14 residues. Trimming pared 1 base from V and 4 bases from J, leaving 11 bases between. In DNA, the CDR3 is TGTGCTAGTGGTTTGGGTCCCGGGGAGTACGAGCAGTACTTC. Translated: CASGLGPGEYEQYF.

The gene calls are TRBV7-2 and TRBJ2-1; 15 bases are a match to TRBD2. The CDR3 is 15 amino acids. V dropped 3 bases and J dropped 10; count of bases not matched to a gene: 4. Looked up from germline, CDR1 is SGHTA and CDR2 is FQGNSA. CDR3 region: CASSFGTSGRHEQFF. CDR3 nucleotides: TGTGCCAGCAGCTTCGGGACTAGCGGGAGGCACGAGCAGTTCTTC.

J is TRBJ2-1 and V is TRBV4-1, with 12 positions matching TRBD2. Germline trimming cut 3 bases from V and 5 bases from J; bases unmatched to any gene: 8. The length of the CDR3 is 17 residues. Germline CDR1 is MGHRA and CDR2 is YSYEKL. The CDR3 bases are TGCGCCAGCAGCCAGCCACTAGCGGGGGGCTTCGACAATGAGCAGTTCTTC. Translating it yields CASSQPLAGGFDNEQFF.

V is TRBV29-1 and J is TRBJ2-7; 8 nucleotides line up with TRBD2. CDR3 size: 14 residues. V was clipped by 6 bases and J by 0 bases; unmatched bases: 7. In germline, CDR1 is SQVTM, CDR2 ANQGSEA. The DNA for the CDR3 is TGCAGCGTCCGGGGGGGATTTCGCTCCTACGAGCAGTACTTC. Its protein is CSVRGGFRSYEQYF.

The chain combines TRBV7-6 with TRBJ2-3; 7 bases align to TRBD1. The germline gives CDR1 SGHVS, CDR2 FNYEAQ. CDR3 size: 15 residues. V was pared by 6 bases and J by 3 bases, with 9 bases of the junction left unmatched. CDR3: CASSLRQGWTDTQYF. The CDR3 DNA reads TGTGCCAGCAGTCTTCGACAGGGTTGGACAGATACGCAGTATTTT.

The chain links TRBV2 to TRBJ1-2; the match to TRBD1 covers 8 bases. V gave up 4 bases and J gave up 3 bases; unmatched junction bases: 4. The germline V gene has CDR1 SNHLY and CDR2 FYNNEI. CDR3 size: 14 residues. CDR3 sequence (DNA): TGTGCCAGCAGTGCAGGGGGCGAGTACTATGGCTACACCTTC. It specifies CASSAGGEYYGYTF.

This chain joins TRBV7-9 and TRBJ2-3, with TRBD2 matching 7 bases. Losses at the gene ends were 7 bases for V and 0 bases for J; bases not matched to a gene: 10. In germline, CDR1 is SEHNR, CDR2 FQNEAQ (reference sequence). The CDR3 runs to 16 residues. CDR3 protein: CASTQPGGGSTDTQYF. Here the CDR3 DNA reads TGTGCCAGCACCCAACCTGGGGGGGGGAGCACAGATACGCAGTATTTT.

The chain is built from TRBV6-6 and TRBJ2-1; 7 bases are shared with TRBD2. Germline trimming cut 2 bases from V and 5 bases from J; bases unmatched to any gene: 3. Germline CDR1 reads MNHNY; CDR2 reads SVGAGI (reference sequence). This CDR3 spans 14 amino acids. The CDR3 DNA reads TGTGCCAGCAGTTACCCGGGGACTAACAATGAGCAGTTCTTC. As protein: CASSYPGTNNEQFF.

This sequence joins TRBV7-8 and TRBJ2-7, with 7 bases identical to TRBD1. V trimming: 5 bases; J trimming: 5 bases; junction bases outside the gene matches: 12. The CDR3 extends over 15 amino acids. Germline CDR1 and CDR2: SGHVS and FQNEAQ. The CDR3 is CASSHPGQRRDEQYF. The CDR3 DNA sequence: TGTGCCAGCAGCCACCCGGGACAGCGCCGGGACGAGCAGTACTTC.

The V and J genes are TRBV7-8 and TRBJ1-5, with D hard to call. Germline lookup yields CDR1 SGHVS and CDR2 FQNEAQ. This CDR3 spans 14 amino acids. Trimming took 0 bases from V and 4 from J, leaving 7 bases between them. Written as DNA, the CDR3 is TGTGCCAGCAGCTTAGCCGGCGGAAATCAGCCCCAGCATTTT. Translating it yields CASSLAGGNQPQHF.

This chain uses TRBV6-1 with TRBJ2-7; TRBD1 agrees at 9 bases. Germline V gives CDR1 MNHNS, CDR2 SASEGT. The CDR3 covers 13 residues. The V gene end was trimmed by 7 bases and the J gene end by 3 bases; junction bases not matched to a gene: 4. The CDR3, as DNA: TGTGCCAGCATGGGACAGGGTTTCTACGAGCAGTACTTC. It encodes CASMGQGFYEQYF.

A single count supports this clone. The chain uses TRBV11-2 and TRBJ2-7; D uncertain. V lost 1 base and J lost 0, with 13 bases in between. The germline gives CDR1 SGHAT, CDR2 FQNNGV. There are 16 residues in the CDR3. The CDR3 DNA reads TGTGCCAGCAGCTTAGGACTGGCGCAGAGCTCCTACGAGCAGTACTTC. Translating it yields CASSLGLAQSSYEQYF. Combining the CDR3 with reference TRBV11-2 and TRBJ2-7 gives the whole variable domain EAGVAQSPRYKIIEKRQSVAFWCNPISGHATLYWYQQILGQGPKLLIQFQNNGVVDDSQLPKDRFSAERLKGVDSTLKIQPAKLEDSAVYLCASSLGLAQSSYEQYFGPGTRLTVT.

The chain joins TRBV7-2 to TRBJ2-2, with 7 bases fitting TRBD1. This CDR3 is built from 16 residues. V was pared by 8 bases and J by 5 bases, with 14 bases of the junction left unmatched. Germline CDR1 is SGHTA and CDR2 is FQGNSA. The CDR3 sequence is CASPPSPGGETGELFF. CDR3 bases: TGTGCCAGCCCCCCTAGCCCAGGGGGTGAAACCGGGGAGCTGTTTTTT.

This clone showed up just a few times. At one boundary the junction diverges from the germline segment, which might be a read error. Additional DNA sequences in this sample encode the identical CDR3. This chain joins TRBV4-1 and TRBJ2-5; 10 bases map to TRBD2. The germline V gene has CDR1 MGHRA and CDR2 YSYEKL. CDR3 length equals 15 residues. For the CDR3, the DNA is TGTGCCAGCAGCCAAGAGCGGGGGGGCCAAGAGACCCAGTACTTC. Translation gives CASSQERGGQETQYF.

The chain is built from TRBV30 and TRBJ2-1; a weak D match, TRBD2 (5 bases). Trimming shortened V by 0 bases and J by 2 bases, and 14 bases separated the two germline ends. CDR1 GTSNPN and CDR2 SVGIG come from the germline V gene (reference sequence). CDR3 size: 16 residues. CDR3 in DNA: TGTGCCTGGAGTGTACTCGAGGGAAGGACCTACAATGAGCAGTTCTTC. This sequence encodes CAWSVLEGRTYNEQFF.

The V call is TRBV6-5, the J call TRBJ2-7; D is unclear. CDR1 is MNHEY, CDR2 SVGAGI, per germline. CDR3 length: 12 residues. V was trimmed by 8 bases and J by 4 bases, leaving 12 bases between them. Written as DNA, the CDR3 is TGTGCCAGCGTGGGTCCCGAGTACGAGCAGTACTTC. It codes for CASVGPEYEQYF.

The chain links TRBV27 to TRBJ2-7; TRBD1 might be the D (6 bases). CDR1 and CDR2 (germline): MNHEY, SMNVEV (reference sequence). V was clipped by 6 bases and J by 7 bases, with 22 bases between them. The CDR3 totals 15 residues. CDR3 coding DNA: TGTGCCAGCAGGACCAATACAGGGTCTTCCCTGGAGCAGTACTTC. Translation: CASRTNTGSSLEQYF.

The rearrangement uses TRBV7-6 and TRBJ2-7; D unresolved. Germline V gene data show CDR1 as SGHVS and CDR2 as FNYEAQ. The CDR3 has 14 residues. Trimming took 5 bases from V and 5 from J, leaving 16 bases between them. The CDR3 DNA sequence: TGTGCCAGCAGCCAAGGCCTGGACGGCGACGAGCAGTACTTC. Its protein is CASSQGLDGDEQYF. Full variable domain (missing parts from reference TRBV7-6 and TRBJ2-7): GAGVSQSPRYKVTKRGQDVALRCDPISGHVSLYWYRQALGQGPEFLTYFNYEAQQDKSGLPNDRFSAERPEGSISTLTIQRTEQRDSAMYRCASSQGLDGDEQYFGPGTRLTVT.

This chain links TRBV5-1 with TRBJ2-7; 9 bases match TRBD2. Germline V gene lookup returns CDR1 SGHRS and CDR2 YFSETQ. The CDR3 extends over 16 amino acids. The ends lost 3 bases at V and 6 bases at J; junction bases unmatched: 13. DNA of the CDR3: TGCGCCAGCAGCTCTCCTCAAGCGGGAGGATTCGTCGAGCAGTACTTC. The encoded protein is CASSSPQAGGFVEQYF.

The CDR3 DNA follows: TGTGCCAGCAGGGGGGACAGGGGGCGACAGCATACGCAGTATTTT. It yields the protein CASRGDRGRQHTQYF. The chain recombines TRBV4-2 with TRBJ2-3, with 12 bases that match TRBD1. Germline V gives CDR1 LGHNA, CDR2 YNFKEQ. This CDR3 has 15 residues. The ends lost 6 bases at V and 7 bases at J; junction bases unmatched: 8.

This clone was detected once. The chain employs TRBV6-5 and TRBJ2-1, with no clear D. Germline V gene lookup returns CDR1 MNHEY and CDR2 SVGAGI. The CDR3 sequence is 14 residues long. Between the trimmed V and J ends, which lost 2 bases and 6 bases, there was a span of 11 bases. DNA of the CDR3: TGTGCCAGCAGTTACGGAGCCCTTAGCAATGAGCAGTTCTTC. Amino acids: CASSYGALSNEQFF.

The rearrangement uses TRBV5-1 and TRBJ2-7; no reliable D call. Germline values: CDR1 SGHRS, CDR2 YFSETQ. The V end lost 0 bases, the J end lost 6 bases, and 4 bases lay between the germline ends. The CDR3 contains 11 residues. CDR3 nucleotide sequence: TGCGCCAGCAGCTTGGCGGGCGAGCAGTACTTC. Translated: CASSLAGEQYF.

This clone was counted a single time. V is TRBV5-6 and J is TRBJ1-1; D may be TRBD1 (5 bases). Germline values: CDR1 SGHDT, CDR2 YYEEEE. Trimming took 4 bases from V and 10 from J, leaving 14 bases between them. CDR3 size: 12 residues. CDR3 DNA: TGTGCCAGCAGCCCTGGAGCGGGGGGAGCTTTCTTT. This gives the protein CASSPGAGGAFF.